This record covers a single T cell receptor beta chain. The CDR3 is 16 amino acids. The germline V gene encodes CDR1 SGDLS and CDR2 YYNGEE. These data are taken from a study of T cells expressing NK-cell markers. Overall study context: The study drew TCR beta repertoires from sorted CD3+CD56+NKG2C+, CD3+CD56+NKG2C- and CD3+CD56-NKG2C+ T cells. The eight sequenced donors comprised seven who were HCMV-seropositive and one who was seronegative.

Reprocessing the 5' RACE reads, TCRdb reports a single entry for every CDR3 protein and omits DNA. The sample yields about 390,000 distinct CDR3 sequences, of which the top ten take up around 10%. This chain uses TRBV9 with TRBJ2-1; there is no DNA to check the TCRdb D call of TRBD2. This receptor was obtained from a woman in her forties or fifties in good health. The specimen was blood T cells: a sorted CD56 or NKG2C T cell subset, CD4+ or CD8+ T cells, or bulk PBMC T cells (not recorded which). The CDR3 reads CASGVDRTSGSLEQFF.